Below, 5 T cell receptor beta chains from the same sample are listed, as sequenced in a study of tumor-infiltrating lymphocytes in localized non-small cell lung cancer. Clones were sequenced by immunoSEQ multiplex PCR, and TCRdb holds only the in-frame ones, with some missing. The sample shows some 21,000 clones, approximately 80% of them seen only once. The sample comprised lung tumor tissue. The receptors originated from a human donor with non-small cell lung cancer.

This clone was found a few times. CDR3 nucleotide sequence: TGTGCCAGCAGCTCCCAGAGTGGGGGGCTAGGAGGGGAAAAACTGTTTTTT. Translated: CASSSQSGGLGGEKLFF. The chain employs TRBV9 and TRBJ1-4; possibly TRBD1 for D (6 bases). Germline CDR1 and CDR2: SGDLS and YYNGEE. The CDR3 contains 17 residues. V was clipped by 4 bases and J by 8 bases, with 24 bases between them.

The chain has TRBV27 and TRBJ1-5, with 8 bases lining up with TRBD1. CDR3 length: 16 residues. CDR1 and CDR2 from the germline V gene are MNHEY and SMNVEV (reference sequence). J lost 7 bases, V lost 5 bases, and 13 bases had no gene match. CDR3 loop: CASSPRWQGARQPQHF. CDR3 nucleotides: TGTGCCAGCAGTCCTCGGTGGCAGGGGGCCAGGCAGCCCCAGCATTTT.

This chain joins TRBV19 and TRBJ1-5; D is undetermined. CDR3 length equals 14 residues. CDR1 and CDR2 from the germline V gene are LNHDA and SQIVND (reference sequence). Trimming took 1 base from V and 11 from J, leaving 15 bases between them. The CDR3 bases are TGTGCCAGTAGTATAGGTGGACTCTCCGCGGCCCAGCATTTT. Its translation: CASSIGGLSAAQHF.

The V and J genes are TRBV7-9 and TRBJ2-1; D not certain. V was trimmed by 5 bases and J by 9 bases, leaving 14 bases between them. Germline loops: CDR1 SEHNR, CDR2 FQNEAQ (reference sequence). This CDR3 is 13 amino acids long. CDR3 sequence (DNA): TGTGCCAGCAGCAAAGAATGGGTGGGTGAGCAGTTCTTC. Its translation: CASSKEWVGEQFF. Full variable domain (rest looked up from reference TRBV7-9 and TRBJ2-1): DTGVSQNPRHKITKRGQNVTFRCDPISEHNRLYWYRQTLGQGPEFLTYFQNEAQLEKSRLLSDRFSAERPKGSFSTLEIQRTEQGDSAMYLCASSKEWVGEQFFGPGTRLTVL.

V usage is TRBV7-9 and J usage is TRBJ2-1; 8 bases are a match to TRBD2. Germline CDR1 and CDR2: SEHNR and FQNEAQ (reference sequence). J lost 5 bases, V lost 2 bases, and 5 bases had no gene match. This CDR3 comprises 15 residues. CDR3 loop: CASSLQVAGNNEQFF. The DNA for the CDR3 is TGTGCCAGCAGCTTACAAGTAGCGGGGAACAATGAGCAGTTCTTC.